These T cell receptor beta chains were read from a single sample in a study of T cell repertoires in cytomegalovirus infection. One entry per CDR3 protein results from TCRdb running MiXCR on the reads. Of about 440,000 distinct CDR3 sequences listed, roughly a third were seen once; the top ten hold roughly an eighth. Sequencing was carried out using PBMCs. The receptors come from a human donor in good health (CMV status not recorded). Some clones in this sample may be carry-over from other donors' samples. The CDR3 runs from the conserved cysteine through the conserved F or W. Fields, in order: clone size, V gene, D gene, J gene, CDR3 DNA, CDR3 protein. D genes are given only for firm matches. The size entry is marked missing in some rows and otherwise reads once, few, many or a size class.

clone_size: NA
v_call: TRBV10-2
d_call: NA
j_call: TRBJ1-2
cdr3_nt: TGCGCCAGCGGGGGGGCGGCAAACTATGGCTACACCTTC
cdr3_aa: CASGGAANYGYTF

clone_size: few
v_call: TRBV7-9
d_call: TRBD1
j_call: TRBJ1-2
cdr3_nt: TGTGCCAGCAGCTCTCGGGACAGGGATGGCTACACCTTC
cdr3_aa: CASSSRDRDGYTF

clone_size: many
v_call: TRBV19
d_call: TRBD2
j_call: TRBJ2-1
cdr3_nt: TGTGCCAGTAGTATGGGACTAGCGCACAATGAGCAGTTCTTC
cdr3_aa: CASSMGLAHNEQFF

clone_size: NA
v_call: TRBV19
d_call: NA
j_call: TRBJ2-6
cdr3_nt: TGTGCCAGTAGTCGGACAGCGGGTTTAGGCGTCCTGACTTTC
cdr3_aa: CASSRTAGLGVLTF

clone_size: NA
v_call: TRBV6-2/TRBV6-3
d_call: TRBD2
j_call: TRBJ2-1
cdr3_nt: TGTGCCAGCAGCTCCCCTCGGGGGGGCCTTTATGAGCAGTTCTTC
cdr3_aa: CASSSPRGGLYEQFF

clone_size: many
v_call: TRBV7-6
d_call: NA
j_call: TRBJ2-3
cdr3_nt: TGTGCCAGCAGCCAAGTCGGGGGAAGCACAGATACGCAGTATTTT
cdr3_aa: CASSQVGGSTDTQYF

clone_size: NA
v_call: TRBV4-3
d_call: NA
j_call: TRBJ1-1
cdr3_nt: TGCTCCAGCAGCCCGAGGACCTACACTGAAGCTTTCTTT
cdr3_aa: CSSSPRTYTEAFF

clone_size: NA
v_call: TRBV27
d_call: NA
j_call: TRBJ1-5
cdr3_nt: TGTGCCAGCAGTCCCCTGACAGGAGAAAGGCCCCAGCATTTT
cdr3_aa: CASSPLTGERPQHF

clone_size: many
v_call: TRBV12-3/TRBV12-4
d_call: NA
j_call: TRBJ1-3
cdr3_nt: TGTGCCAGCAGTCCGAGTGGAGGGTCAGGCTCTGGAAACACCATATATTTT
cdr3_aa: CASSPSGGSGSGNTIYF

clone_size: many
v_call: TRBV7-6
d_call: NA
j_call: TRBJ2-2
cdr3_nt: TGTGCCAGCAGCTCCCAAGAGCTAGCGTACGGCACCGGGGAGCTGTTTTTT
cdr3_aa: CASSSQELAYGTGELFF

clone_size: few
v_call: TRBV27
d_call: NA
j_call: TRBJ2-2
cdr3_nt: TGTGCCAGCAGTTTTTCCCCCTGGACCGGGGAGCTGTTTTTT
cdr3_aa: CASSFSPWTGELFF

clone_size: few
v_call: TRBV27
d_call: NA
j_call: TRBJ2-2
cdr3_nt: TGTGCCAGCACGGGGTACACCGGGGAGCTGTTTTTT
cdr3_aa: CASTGYTGELFF

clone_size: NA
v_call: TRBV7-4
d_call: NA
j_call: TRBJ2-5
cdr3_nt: TGTGCCAGCAGCCCTAACCCCAGGGGCCTGCAAGAGACCCAGTACTTC
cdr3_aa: CASSPNPRGLQETQYF

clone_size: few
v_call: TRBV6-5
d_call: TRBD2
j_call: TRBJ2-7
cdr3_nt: TGTGCCAGCAGTCGGGCGGGAGTATTGGACGAGCAGTACTTC
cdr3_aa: CASSRAGVLDEQYF